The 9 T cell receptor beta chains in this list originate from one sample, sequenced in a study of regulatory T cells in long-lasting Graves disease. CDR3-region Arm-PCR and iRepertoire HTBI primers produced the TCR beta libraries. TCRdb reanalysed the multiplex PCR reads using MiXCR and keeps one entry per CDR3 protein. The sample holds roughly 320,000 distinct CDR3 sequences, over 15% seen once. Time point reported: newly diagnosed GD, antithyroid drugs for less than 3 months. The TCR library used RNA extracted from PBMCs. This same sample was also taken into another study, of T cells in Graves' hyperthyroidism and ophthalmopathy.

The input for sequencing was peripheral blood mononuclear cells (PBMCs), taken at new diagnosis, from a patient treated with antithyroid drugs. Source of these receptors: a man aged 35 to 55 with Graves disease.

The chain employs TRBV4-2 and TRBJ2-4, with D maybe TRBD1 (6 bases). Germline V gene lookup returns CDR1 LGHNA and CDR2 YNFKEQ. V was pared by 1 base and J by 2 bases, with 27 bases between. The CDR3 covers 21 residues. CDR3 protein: CASSQGGLTGQTLVPKNIQYF. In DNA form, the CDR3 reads TGTGCCAGCAGCCAAGGGGGTCTGACAGGACAAACTCTAGTCCCCAAAAACATTCAGTACTTC.

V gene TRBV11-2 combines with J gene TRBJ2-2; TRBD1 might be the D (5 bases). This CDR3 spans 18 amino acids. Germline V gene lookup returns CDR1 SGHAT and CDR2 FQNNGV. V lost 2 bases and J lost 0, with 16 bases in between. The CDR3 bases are TGTGCCAGCAGCTTATCCCCGTTTCAGGGCCCGAACACCGGGGAGCTGTTTTTT. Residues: CASSLSPFQGPNTGELFF. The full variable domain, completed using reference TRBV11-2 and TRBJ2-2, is EAGVAQSPRYKIIEKRQSVAFWCNPISGHATLYWYQQILGQGPKLLIQFQNNGVVDDSQLPKDRFSAERLKGVDSTLKIQPAKLEDSAVYLCASSLSPFQGPNTGELFFGEGSRLTVL.

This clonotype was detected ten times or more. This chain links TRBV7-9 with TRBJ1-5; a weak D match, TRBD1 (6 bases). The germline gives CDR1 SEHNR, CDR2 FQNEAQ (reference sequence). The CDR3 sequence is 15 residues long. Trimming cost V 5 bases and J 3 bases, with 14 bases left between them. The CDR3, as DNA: TGTGCCAGCAGCCCTGGGGGCAGCCTCAATCAGCCCCAGCATTTT. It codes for CASSPGGSLNQPQHF. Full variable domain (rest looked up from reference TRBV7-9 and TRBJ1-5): DTGVSQNPRHKITKRGQNVTFRCDPISEHNRLYWYRQTLGQGPEFLTYFQNEAQLEKSRLLSDRFSAERPKGSFSTLEIQRTEQGDSAMYLCASSPGGSLNQPQHFGDGTRLSIL.

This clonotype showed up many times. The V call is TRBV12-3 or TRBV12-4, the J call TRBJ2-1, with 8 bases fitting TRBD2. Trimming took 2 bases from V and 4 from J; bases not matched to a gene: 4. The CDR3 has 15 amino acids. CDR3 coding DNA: TGTGCCAGCAGTTTACGCGGGGGGCGTTACAATGAGCAGTTCTTC. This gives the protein CASSLRGGRYNEQFF.

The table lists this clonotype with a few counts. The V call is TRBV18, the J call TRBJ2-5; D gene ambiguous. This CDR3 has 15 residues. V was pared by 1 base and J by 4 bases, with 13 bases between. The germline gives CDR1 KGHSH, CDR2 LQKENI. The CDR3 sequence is CASSPRIGSAETQYF. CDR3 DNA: TGTGCCAGCTCACCACGAATTGGGTCGGCAGAGACCCAGTACTTC.

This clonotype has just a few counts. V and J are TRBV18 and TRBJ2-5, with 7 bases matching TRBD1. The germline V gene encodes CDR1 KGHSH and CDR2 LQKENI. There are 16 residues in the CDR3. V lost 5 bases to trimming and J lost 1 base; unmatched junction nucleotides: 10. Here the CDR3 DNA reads TGTGCCAGCTCAGGCAAACCGGGACAGCCCCAAGAGACCCAGTACTTC. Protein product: CASSGKPGQPQETQYF.

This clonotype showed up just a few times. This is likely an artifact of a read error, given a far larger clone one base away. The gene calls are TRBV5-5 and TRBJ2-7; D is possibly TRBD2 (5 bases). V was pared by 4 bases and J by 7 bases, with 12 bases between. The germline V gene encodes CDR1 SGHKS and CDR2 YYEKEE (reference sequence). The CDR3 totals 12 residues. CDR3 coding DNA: TGTGCCAGCAGCGAGAGGGCACATGAGCAGTACTTC. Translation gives CASSERAHEQYF.

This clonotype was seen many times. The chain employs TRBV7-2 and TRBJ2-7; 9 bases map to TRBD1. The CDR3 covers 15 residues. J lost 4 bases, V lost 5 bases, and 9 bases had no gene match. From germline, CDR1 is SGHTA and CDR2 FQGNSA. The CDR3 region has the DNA TGTGCCAGCAGCGCCCCGGGACAGGGTTTTTACGAGCAGTACTTC. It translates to CASSAPGQGFYEQYF.

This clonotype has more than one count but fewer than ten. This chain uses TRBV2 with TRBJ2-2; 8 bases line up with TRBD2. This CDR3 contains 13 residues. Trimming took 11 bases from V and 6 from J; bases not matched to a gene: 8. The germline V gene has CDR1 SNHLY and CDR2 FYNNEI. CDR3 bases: TGTGCCGCGAGGGCGGGGGGCCCCGGGGAGCTGTTTTTT. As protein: CAARAGGPGELFF.